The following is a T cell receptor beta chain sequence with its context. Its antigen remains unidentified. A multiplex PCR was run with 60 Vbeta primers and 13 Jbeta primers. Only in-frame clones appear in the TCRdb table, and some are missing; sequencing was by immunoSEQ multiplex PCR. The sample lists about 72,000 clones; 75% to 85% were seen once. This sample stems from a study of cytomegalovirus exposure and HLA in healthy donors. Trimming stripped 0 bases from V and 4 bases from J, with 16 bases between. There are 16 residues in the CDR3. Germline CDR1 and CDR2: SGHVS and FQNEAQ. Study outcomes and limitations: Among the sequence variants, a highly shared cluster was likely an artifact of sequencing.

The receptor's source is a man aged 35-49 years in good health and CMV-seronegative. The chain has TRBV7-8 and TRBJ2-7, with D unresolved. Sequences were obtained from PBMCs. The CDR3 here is CASSLAAAFFPYEQYF. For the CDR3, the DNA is TGTGCCAGCAGCTTAGCGGCAGCGTTCTTCCCTTACGAGCAGTACTTC.